A single sample is the source of the 15 T cell receptor beta chains below, sequenced in a study of cytomegalovirus exposure and HLA in healthy donors. Measured with immunoSEQ multiplex PCR; TCRdb has only the in-frame clones, and not every one. Of under 300,000 clones in the sample, about 90% were seen once. The sequenced sample consisted of PBMCs. The receptor source for this set is a woman in her 30s in good health and CMV-seropositive.

The V and J genes are TRBV7-9 and TRBJ2-2; D is possibly TRBD2 (5 bases). The germline V gene encodes CDR1 SEHNR and CDR2 FQNEAQ (reference sequence). The CDR3 length is 13 residues. Trimming took 6 bases from V and 6 from J, leaving 11 bases between them. CDR3 in DNA: TGTGCCAGCAGTCCGAGCGGCGCCGGGGAGCTGTTTTTT. Amino acids: CASSPSGAGELFF. Using reference TRBV7-9 and TRBJ2-2 for the parts outside the CDR3, the full variable domain is DTGVSQNPRHKITKRGQNVTFRCDPISEHNRLYWYRQTLGQGPEFLTYFQNEAQLEKSRLLSDRFSAERPKGSFSTLEIQRTEQGDSAMYLCASSPSGAGELFFGEGSRLTVL.

V is TRBV19 and J is TRBJ2-7, with D perhaps TRBD1 (6 bases). The length of the CDR3 is 17 residues. V was trimmed by 4 bases and J by 2 bases, leaving 21 bases between them. Looked up from germline, CDR1 is LNHDA and CDR2 is SQIVND (reference sequence). CDR3 sequence reads: CASSSKTWTDIPYEQYF. CDR3 nucleotides: TGTGCCAGTAGTAGTAAGACCTGGACAGATATCCCCTACGAGCAGTACTTC. Supplemented by reference TRBV19 and TRBJ2-7, the full variable domain reads DGGITQSPKYLFRKEGQNVTLSCEQNLNHDAMYWYRQDPGQGLRLIYYSQIVNDFQKGDIAEGYSVSREKKESFPLTVTSAQKNPTAFYLCASSSKTWTDIPYEQYFGPGTRLTVT.

This sequence joins TRBV6-6 and TRBJ2-5; 7 bases match TRBD2. The J segment lost 4 bases and the V segment lost 0 bases, leaving 8 bases of the junction unmatched. The CDR3 runs 16 residues. Germline V gene data show CDR1 as MNHNY and CDR2 as SVGAGI (reference sequence). The CDR3: CASSYSGGGWRETQYF. Written as DNA, the CDR3 is TGTGCCAGCAGTTACTCGGGCGGGGGATGGCGAGAGACCCAGTACTTC.

The chain recombines TRBV18 with TRBJ1-2, with 12 bases that match TRBD1. The CDR3 length is 14 residues. Germline V gene data show CDR1 as KGHSH and CDR2 as LQKENI. J lost 7 bases, V lost 3 bases, and 3 bases had no gene match. The CDR3 DNA is TGTGCCAGCTCACCGGGACAGGGGGCCTCTGGCTACACCTTC. As protein: CASSPGQGASGYTF.

V usage is TRBV4-2 and J usage is TRBJ2-6; tentatively, D is TRBD2 (5 bases). Trimming cost V 0 bases and J 0 bases, with 6 bases left between them. This CDR3 is built from 16 residues. Germline loops: CDR1 LGHNA, CDR2 YNFKEQ. In nucleotides, the CDR3 is TGTGCCAGCAGCCAAGACGGGAACTCTGGGGCCAACGTCCTGACTTTC. Translation gives CASSQDGNSGANVLTF.

The gene calls are TRBV11-2 and TRBJ1-5; 10 positions match TRBD1. CDR3 length: 16 residues. CDR1 and CDR2 from the germline V gene are SGHAT and FQNNGV. V lost 5 bases to trimming and J lost 2 bases; unmatched junction nucleotides: 6. This CDR3 reads CASSVRGTGGNQPQHF. The DNA of the CDR3 is TGTGCCAGCAGCGTCAGGGGGACAGGGGGCAATCAGCCCCAGCATTTT.

This chain links TRBV18 with TRBJ2-7; 10 bases fit TRBD1. Germline V lookup: CDR1 KGHSH, CDR2 LQKENI. With V trimmed by 5 bases and J by 4 bases, 5 bases remained unmatched. This CDR3 comprises 14 residues. The CDR3 loop is CASSEDRGLYEQYF. The DNA for the CDR3 is TGTGCCAGCTCAGAAGACAGGGGGCTTTACGAGCAGTACTTC.

The chain is built from TRBV9 and TRBJ2-1; 11 bases are a match to TRBD2. After removal of 5 bases from V and 4 bases from J, the junction contained 14 bases not matched to a gene. The CDR3 has 18 amino acids. The V gene's germline CDR1 is SGDLS and CDR2 YYNGEE. CDR3 sequence: CASSPGTSGSPEYNEQFF. CDR3 nucleotide sequence: TGTGCCAGCAGTCCCGGGACTAGCGGATCGCCGGAGTACAATGAGCAGTTCTTC.

This clone was seen only once. The chain carries TRBV5-4 and TRBJ2-3, with 15 bases that match TRBD2. Looked up from germline, CDR1 is SGHNT and CDR2 is YYREEE (reference sequence). With 3 bases clipped from V and 10 bases from J, the junction kept 6 bases outside the gene matches. The CDR3 sequence is 15 residues long. The CDR3 bases are TGTGCCAGCAGCTCCGGGACTAGCGGGAGGAGTGCGCAGTATTTT. It yields the protein CASSSGTSGRSAQYF.

The V and J genes are TRBV6-6 and TRBJ2-7; possibly TRBD1 for D (6 bases). The germline V and J ends were trimmed by 7 bases and 6 bases, with 13 bases remaining between them. This CDR3 has 12 amino acids. The germline V gene encodes CDR1 MNHNY and CDR2 SVGAGI (reference sequence). CDR3: CASKKDSTEQYF. CDR3 coding DNA: TGTGCCAGCAAGAAGGACAGCACCGAGCAGTACTTC.

The rearrangement links TRBV15 to TRBJ2-7; 7 bases agree with TRBD1. From germline, CDR1 is LNHNV and CDR2 YYDKDF (reference sequence). CDR3 length equals 15 residues. Trimming removed 0 bases from V and 7 bases from J; junction bases left unmatched: 9. The CDR3 loop is CATSRERTGTEEQYF. The CDR3 DNA follows: TGTGCCACCAGCAGAGAGCGTACCGGGACAGAGGAGCAGTACTTC.

The V and J genes are TRBV19 and TRBJ1-2; D gene uncertain. Germline CDR1 and CDR2: LNHDA and SQIVND (reference sequence). V shed 3 bases and J shed 8 bases, with 19 bases lying between them. This CDR3 is built from 15 residues. The CDR3 loop reads CASSIDGERGGGYTF. As DNA, the CDR3 is TGTGCCAGTAGTATCGACGGGGAGCGGGGTGGAGGCTACACCTTC.

The chain couples TRBV2 to TRBJ1-1; TRBD1 is a possible D gene (5 bases). Looked up from germline, CDR1 is SNHLY and CDR2 is FYNNEI. The V end was cut by 6 bases, the J end by 10 bases, with 18 bases between. This CDR3 has 13 residues. The CDR3 spells CASRGGMGLRAFF. The CDR3 region has the DNA TGTGCCAGCAGGGGGGGGATGGGTCTTCGAGCTTTCTTT.

V is TRBV27 and J is TRBJ1-2, with TRBD1 as a possible D gene (5 bases). CDR3 length equals 13 residues. V was cut by 2 bases and J by 7 bases, with 11 bases left in between. Germline CDR1 and CDR2: MNHEY and SMNVEV (reference sequence). The CDR3 reads CASSLGRGVGYTF. The CDR3 DNA follows: TGTGCCAGCAGTTTAGGTCGGGGGGTTGGCTACACCTTC.

The genes are TRBV30 and TRBJ1-1; D call uncertain. V shed 2 bases and J shed 1 base, with 38 bases lying between them. Germline CDR1 and CDR2: GTSNPN and SVGIG (reference sequence). This CDR3 is 23 amino acids long. As DNA, the CDR3 is TGTGCCTGGAGTTCAATAGACCCTGACATATCCCCGCCGGGGTATTTACAGAACACTGAAGCTTTCTTT. Translation gives CAWSSIDPDISPPGYLQNTEAFF.